Sequencing of this T cell receptor beta chain was carried out in a study of regulatory T cells in long-lasting Graves disease. Study-wide context: To qualify as persistent, Graves' disease required over 5 years of antithyroid drugs with positive TSH receptor antibodies. Study conclusions and caveats: Persistent-disease Graves' patients showed less TCR diversity than new cases. In persistent patients, shared public clonotypes (roughly 2,800) outnumbered those in new patients (almost 1,000).

Per the germline V gene, CDR1 is DFQATT and CDR2 is SNEGSKA (reference sequence). The CDR3 is 12 residues long. V lost 4 bases, J lost 0 bases, and 1 base lay in between. Notes on this clonotype: What it recognizes is unknown.

Combining iRepertoire HTBI primers with Arm-PCR of CDR3 regions, the authors built TCR beta libraries. One entry per CDR3 protein results from TCRdb running MiXCR on the multiplex PCR reads. The sample lists roughly 700,000 distinct CDR3 sequences; 30% were seen once. As for time point: persistent/refractory GD, antithyroid drugs over 5 years with positive TRAb. Following extraction of RNA from PBMCs, that RNA was used to make the TCR library. Nine milliliters of peripheral blood were taken and placed in EDTA tubes. The clonotype comes from a female donor with Graves disease. V usage is TRBV20-1 and J usage is TRBJ2-6; D uncertain. The specimen comprised peripheral blood mononuclear cells (PBMCs), sampled when the disease was refractory, from a patient treated with antithyroid drugs. CDR3 loop: CSANSGANVLTF. The CDR3 nucleotides read TGCAGTGCTAACTCTGGGGCCAACGTCCTGACTTTC.